A single sample is the source of the 8 T cell receptor beta chains below, sequenced in a study of post-analysis software for immune sequencing data (dated by TCRdb to between 2014 and 2016). The antigens for these receptors are not known. Broader findings and caveats from the paper: Patients showed significantly higher frequencies than controls for roughly five TRBV segments, among them TRBV5-6, TRBV5-1 and TRBV20-1.

The library came from PCR. The sequencer was an Illumina HiSeq 2500. Unique molecular identifiers were incorporated into TCR beta cDNA libraries to reduce PCR and sequencing biases. TCRdb redid the processing of the public reads, applying fastp at Q25 and MiXCR, and retained in-frame beta chains. Identical CDR3 proteins give one entry, which carries the most common genes and DNA. The sample table lists 600,000 to 700,000 distinct CDR3 sequences, roughly three fifths of them with a count of one. About 11% of the sample rests with the top ten. Sequencing was performed on blood. Receptors originate from a girl aged 2-10 years with multiple sclerosis.

The V call is TRBV7-2, the J call TRBJ1-2; perhaps TRBD1 as D (6 bases). The CDR3 sequence is 14 residues long. V dropped 5 bases and J dropped 0 bases, with 10 bases sitting between them. The germline V gene has CDR1 SGHTA and CDR2 FQGNSA. CDR3: CASSKDSANYGYTF. As DNA, the CDR3 is TGTGCCAGCAGCAAGGACAGTGCTAACTATGGCTACACCTTC.

The genes are TRBV29-1 and TRBJ2-5; D gene ambiguous. Germline CDR1 reads SQVTM; CDR2 reads ANQGSEA. The V and J ends lost 4 bases and 1 base respectively, with 19 bases between them. This CDR3 contains 16 residues. The CDR3 DNA reads as TGCAGCGTTGTTTACTACTCACCGTTGGGCCAAGAGACCCAGTACTTC. As protein: CSVVYYSPLGQETQYF.

The chain links TRBV5-1 to TRBJ2-7; 9 bases align to TRBD1. The V and J ends lost 1 base and 5 bases, in that order; junction bases with no gene match: 7. CDR3 length: 15 amino acids. Germline V gene lookup returns CDR1 SGHRS and CDR2 YFSETQ. DNA for the CDR3: TGCGCCAGCAGCTTGCTCCGGGACAGGGTGGACGAGCAGTACTTC. It specifies CASSLLRDRVDEQYF.

The chain recombines TRBV28 with TRBJ2-7, with 7 bases that match TRBD1. The CDR3 has 18 amino acids. The germline V gene has CDR1 MDHEN and CDR2 SYDVKM. The V gene end was trimmed by 1 base and the J gene end by 5 bases; junction bases not matched to a gene: 17. CDR3 loop: CASSLSRRVRGRVHEQYF. CDR3 in DNA: TGTGCCAGCAGTTTATCCCGACGGGTGAGGGGGCGCGTCCACGAGCAGTACTTC.

V and J are TRBV10-3 and TRBJ2-5; TRBD2 matches at 7 bases. The V gene end was trimmed by 0 bases and the J gene end by 4 bases; junction bases not matched to a gene: 8. Germline CDR1 reads ENHRY; CDR2 reads SYGVKD. This CDR3 has 16 amino acids. CDR3 bases: TGTGCCATCAGTGAGTCGACGGGGGGAGGGATAGAGACCCAGTACTTC. The encoded protein is CAISESTGGGIETQYF.

The chain combines TRBV29-1 with TRBJ2-1, with D hard to call. The CDR3 extends over 10 amino acids. Germline V gene data show CDR1 as SQVTM and CDR2 as ANQGSEA. The ends were cut back, 6 bases at V and 6 bases at J, with 6 bases in the middle. This CDR3 is CSVIGNEQFF. Written as DNA, the CDR3 is TGCAGCGTAATTGGCAATGAGCAGTTCTTC.

The rearrangement uses TRBV6-2 or TRBV6-3 and TRBJ2-2; D gene ambiguous. This CDR3 comprises 12 residues. Germline assignment: CDR1 MNHEY and CDR2 SVGEGT. V shed 5 bases and J shed 12 bases, with 13 bases lying between them. In nucleotides, the CDR3 is TGTGCCAGCAGTCCCCTGGCTAGGCAGCTGTTTTTT. Protein product: CASSPLARQLFF.

This clonotype has just a few counts. Compared with germline, one end of the junction differs, possibly owing to a read error. The chain uses TRBV10-3 and TRBJ2-1; D gene ambiguous. The germline gives CDR1 ENHRY, CDR2 SYGVKD. The CDR3 totals 12 residues. The CDR3: CTIAERYNEQFF. CDR3 sequence (DNA): TGTACCATCGCCGAGCGATACAATGAGCAGTTCTTC.